The 31 T cell receptor beta chains presented below share a single source sample, sequenced in a study of T cell changes during pregnancy in multiple sclerosis. The table came from immunoSEQ multiplex PCR; TCRdb's copy has only in-frame clones and leaves some out. The table lists some 69,000 clones, about 92% of them singletons, with 2.1% in the top ten. Sequences were derived from peripheral blood, sampled in the second trimester of pregnancy. The source is a female donor in good health, enrolled as a control in a pregnancy study.

The rearrangement joins TRBV4-3 to TRBJ2-3; 8 bases line up with TRBD2. CDR1 is LGHNA and CDR2 is YSLEER in the germline V gene. This CDR3 is built from 15 residues. V was pared by 1 base and J by 0 bases, with 0 bases of the junction left unmatched. The CDR3 loop reads CASSQGGRSTDTQYF. The DNA for the CDR3 is TGCGCCAGCAGCCAAGGCGGGAGGAGCACAGATACGCAGTATTTT.

This chain joins TRBV5-1 and TRBJ1-5; 7 bases align to TRBD1. V lost 3 bases, J lost 6 bases, and 15 bases stayed unmatched. The length of the CDR3 is 17 residues. The germline CDR1 and CDR2 sequences are SGHRS and YFSETQ. The CDR3 region is CASSSGTEGNVPQPQHF. As DNA, the CDR3 is TGCGCCAGCAGCTCTGGGACAGAGGGCAATGTCCCTCAGCCCCAGCATTTT.

The V call is TRBV29-1, the J call TRBJ2-7; the match to TRBD1 covers 7 bases. Germline CDR1 and CDR2: SQVTM and ANQGSEA. With 1 base clipped from V and 2 bases from J, the junction kept 2 bases outside the gene matches. This CDR3 contains 13 residues. The CDR3 DNA is TGCAGCGTTGAAGGGGACAGACCCTACGAGCAGTACTTC. Residues: CSVEGDRPYEQYF.

This chain connects TRBV7-3 to TRBJ2-1; 9 bases map to TRBD1. CDR3 length: 16 residues. In germline, CDR1 is SGHTA, CDR2 FQGTGA. V shed 1 base and J 3 bases; nucleotides not matched to a gene: 4. Here the CDR3 reads CASSLIPGQGYNEQFF. The CDR3 region has the DNA TGTGCCAGCAGCTTAATACCGGGACAGGGCTACAATGAGCAGTTCTTC.

The chain carries TRBV5-6 and TRBJ1-5, with D perhaps TRBD1 (5 bases). The CDR3 extends over 14 amino acids. V was cut by 3 bases and J by 1 base, with 8 bases left in between. Germline CDR1 reads SGHDT; CDR2 reads YYEEEE. The DNA of the CDR3 is TGTGCCAGCAGCTCCAGGGTGAGCAATCAGCCCCAGCATTTT. Its translation is CASSSRVSNQPQHF.

The rearrangement uses TRBV9 and TRBJ2-1, with a tentative D call TRBD1 (5 bases). Germline V gives CDR1 SGDLS, CDR2 YYNGEE. Trimming took 4 bases from V and 0 from J, leaving 14 bases between them. The CDR3 is 16 amino acids. The CDR3 loop reads CASSPRGSSSYNEQFF. The CDR3 coding sequence is TGTGCCAGCAGCCCTAGGGGCTCTAGCTCCTACAATGAGCAGTTCTTC.

Points on this clone: The junction and the germline gene differ at one end; a read error may be behind it. The chain has TRBV7-7 and TRBJ2-7; 9 bases match TRBD1. CDR1 SSHAT and CDR2 FNYEAQ come from the germline V gene (reference sequence). The CDR3 runs to 15 residues. The CDR3: CASSLATGGPYEQYF. The CDR3 region has the DNA TGTGCTAGCAGCTTAGCGACAGGGGGTCCCTACGAGCAGTACTTC.

The rearrangement links TRBV7-2 to TRBJ2-7, with a tentative D call TRBD1 (6 bases). Germline CDR1 reads SGHTA; CDR2 reads FQGNSA. The CDR3 has 14 residues. The V and J ends lost 2 bases and 5 bases respectively, with 13 bases between them. The CDR3 sequence is CASSLTQGWDEQYF. The CDR3 DNA follows: TGTGCCAGCAGCTTAACACAGGGCTGGGACGAGCAGTACTTC.

This clone was counted between two and nine times. The V gene is TRBV19, the J gene TRBJ2-6, with 7 bases aligning to TRBD1. With V trimmed by 5 bases and J by 0 bases, 1 base remained unmatched. The length of the CDR3 is 15 residues. CDR1 is LNHDA, CDR2 SQIVND, per germline (reference sequence). CDR3 loop: CASSPGGSGANVLTF. The CDR3 region has the DNA TGTGCCAGTAGTCCAGGGGGCTCTGGGGCCAACGTCCTGACTTTC.

The chain has TRBV7-9 and TRBJ2-7; 9 bases are shared with TRBD1. Germline CDR1 and CDR2: SEHNR and FQNEAQ (reference sequence). The CDR3 covers 16 residues. Losses at the gene ends were 2 bases for V and 6 bases for J; bases not matched to a gene: 11. The CDR3 DNA follows: TGTGCCAGCAGCTTAAGGGGGGACAGGGTTTCTACCGAGCAGTACTTC. It specifies CASSLRGDRVSTEQYF.

The sample holds one count of this clone. The rearrangement uses TRBV7-9 and TRBJ2-7; no reliable D call. The CDR3 covers 14 residues. Trimming shortened V by 4 bases and J by 0 bases, and 10 bases separated the two germline ends. The germline CDR1 and CDR2 sequences are SEHNR and FQNEAQ (reference sequence). The CDR3 DNA reads TGTGCCAGCAGCTCCGGGTCCAGCTCCTACGAGCAGTACTTC. This gives the protein CASSSGSSSYEQYF. Full variable domain (remainder filled in from reference TRBV7-9 and TRBJ2-7): DTGVSQNPRHKITKRGQNVTFRCDPISEHNRLYWYRQTLGQGPEFLTYFQNEAQLEKSRLLSDRFSAERPKGSFSTLEIQRTEQGDSAMYLCASSSGSSSYEQYFGPGTRLTVT.

The chain carries TRBV6-6 and TRBJ2-7, with 7 bases that match TRBD1. V lost 6 bases, J lost 3 bases, and 5 bases stayed unmatched. Germline loops: CDR1 MNHNY, CDR2 SVGAGI (reference sequence). The CDR3 has 13 residues. CDR3 sequence reads: CASSSGQFYEQYF. The CDR3 DNA reads TGTGCCAGCAGCTCGGGACAGTTCTACGAGCAGTACTTC.

V gene TRBV6-5 combines with J gene TRBJ1-1, with D tentatively TRBD1 (5 bases). Germline loops: CDR1 MNHEY, CDR2 SVGAGI. V lost 6 bases to trimming and J lost 0 bases, with 14 bases between them. CDR3 length equals 15 residues. The CDR3 nucleotides are TGTGCCAGCAGGGGGGGGGTAATCATGAACACTGAAGCTTTCTTT. It encodes CASRGGVIMNTEAFF.

The V and J genes are TRBV5-1 and TRBJ2-5, with TRBD1 identical over 8 bases. Trimming cost V 4 bases and J 0 bases; bases outside gene matches: 8. CDR3 size: 16 residues. The germline gives CDR1 SGHRS, CDR2 YFSETQ. The CDR3 reads CASSPGTGGYQETQYF. In DNA, the CDR3 is TGCGCCAGCAGCCCCGGGACAGGTGGATACCAAGAGACCCAGTACTTC.

This chain links TRBV29-1 with TRBJ1-2, with 9 positions matching TRBD1. This CDR3 contains 12 residues. CDR1 is SQVTM and CDR2 is ANQGSEA in the germline V gene. Trimming at V came to 6 bases and at J to 8 bases, leaving 7 bases not matched to a gene. CDR3 bases: TGCAGCGTCGGACAGGGGTCGGGGGGCTACACCTTC. Amino acids: CSVGQGSGGYTF.

CDR3: CASSSQAGAGTGELFF. The DNA of the CDR3 is TGTGCCAGCAGCTCCCAAGCGGGGGCCGGCACCGGGGAGCTGTTTTTT. The chain has TRBV7-3 and TRBJ2-2; TRBD2 matches 8 bases. CDR1 and CDR2 from the germline V gene are SGHTA and FQGTGA. V lost 4 bases to trimming and J lost 4 bases; unmatched junction nucleotides: 8. The CDR3 loop spans 16 amino acids.

The genes are TRBV4-3 and TRBJ2-7, with 9 bases fitting TRBD1. The CDR3 is made up of 16 amino acids. Germline V lookup: CDR1 LGHNA, CDR2 YSLEER. J was trimmed by 1 base and V by 0 bases; bases with no gene match: 4. The CDR3 loop is CASSQDDRGGSYEQYF. The CDR3, as DNA: TGCGCCAGCAGCCAAGATGACAGGGGGGGTTCCTACGAGCAGTACTTC.

J is TRBJ1-4 and V is TRBV6-1; D is uncertain. The germline V gene encodes CDR1 MNHNS and CDR2 SASEGT. Trimming cost V 8 bases and J 4 bases, with 11 bases left between them. CDR3 length: 13 amino acids. CDR3 in DNA: TGTGCCAGCCGGAGCCGAGATAATGAAAAACTGTTTTTT. Protein: CASRSRDNEKLFF.

V gene TRBV5-4 combines with J gene TRBJ2-5, with 9 nucleotides matching TRBD2. CDR1 SGHNT and CDR2 YYREEE come from the germline V gene (reference sequence). Trimming took 4 bases from V and 1 from J; bases not matched to a gene: 2. The CDR3 consists of 14 residues. Here the CDR3 reads CASSPAGGQETQYF. In nucleotides, the CDR3 is TGTGCCAGCAGCCCAGCGGGGGGCCAAGAGACCCAGTACTTC.

The chain couples TRBV28 to TRBJ2-4; the match to TRBD2 covers 7 bases. The CDR3 is 15 residues long. The germline V gene encodes CDR1 MDHEN and CDR2 SYDVKM. The trim removed 2 bases at V and 7 bases at J, leaving 8 bases unmatched. The CDR3 protein is CASSLDGGRMNIQYF. The CDR3 DNA sequence: TGTGCCAGCAGTTTAGACGGGGGGAGGATGAACATTCAGTACTTC.

The rearrangement joins TRBV5-5 to TRBJ1-5; D remains ambiguous. CDR3 size: 15 residues. Trimming pared 0 bases from V and 6 bases from J, leaving 13 bases between. CDR1 and CDR2 (germline): SGHKS, YYEKEE (reference sequence). The CDR3 reads CASSLAGGWGQPQHF. The CDR3 bases are TGTGCCAGCAGCTTGGCGGGAGGGTGGGGTCAGCCCCAGCATTTT.

V usage is TRBV9 and J usage is TRBJ2-5; 8 bases match TRBD2. Trimming removed 1 base from V and 5 bases from J; junction bases left unmatched: 10. CDR3 length: 16 amino acids. The germline gives CDR1 SGDLS, CDR2 YYNGEE. The CDR3 sequence is CASSVSGSGGRETQYF. The CDR3 DNA sequence: TGTGCCAGCAGCGTATCCGGGTCGGGGGGGCGCGAGACCCAGTACTTC.

The rearrangement links TRBV4-3 to TRBJ2-7, with 8 bases matching TRBD2. V was clipped by 3 bases and J by 4 bases; unmatched bases: 2. This CDR3 region has 13 residues. Germline V gene lookup returns CDR1 LGHNA and CDR2 YSLEER. CDR3 sequence (DNA): TGCGCCAGCAGCCACTCTAGCGGGTACGAGCAGTACTTC. This translates into CASSHSSGYEQYF.

The J gene is TRBJ1-5, the V gene TRBV4-3, with 7 bases lining up with TRBD1. The CDR3 spans 16 residues. From germline, CDR1 is LGHNA and CDR2 YSLEER. Trimming took 4 bases from V and 2 from J; bases not matched to a gene: 8. CDR3 nucleotide sequence: TGCGCCAGCAGCCCAGACTACAGGGGCCGCAATCAGCCCCAGCATTTT. Residues: CASSPDYRGRNQPQHF.

This sequence joins TRBV2 and TRBJ2-3; D perhaps matches TRBD1 (6 bases). The germline CDR1 and CDR2 sequences are SNHLY and FYNNEI. The CDR3 length is 16 residues. V lost 4 bases, J lost 2 bases, and 16 bases lay in between. The CDR3 region has the DNA TGTGCCAGCAGTGGAGGACAGAAATATTTCACAGATACGCAGTATTTT. Translated, it gives CASSGGQKYFTDTQYF.

The chain links TRBV7-3 to TRBJ2-4; perhaps TRBD2 as D (5 bases). This CDR3 has 14 residues. In germline, CDR1 is SGHTA, CDR2 FQGTGA. V was cut by 5 bases and J by 3 bases, with 11 bases left in between. In DNA form, the CDR3 reads TGTGCCAGCAGCCCAGCGGCGGGCAAAAACATTCAGTACTTC. It is translated as CASSPAAGKNIQYF.

The rearrangement uses TRBV11-2 and TRBJ1-4; 7 bases map to TRBD1. V lost 4 bases and J lost 7; bases outside the gene matches: 9. The CDR3 runs 15 residues. CDR1 and CDR2 (germline): SGHAT, FQNNGV. In nucleotides, the CDR3 is TGTGCCAGCAGCTCGTTACAGGGGTGGGGTGAAAAACTGTTTTTT. Its translation is CASSSLQGWGEKLFF.

The CDR3 spells CASSPPLGGGTNNEQFF. For the CDR3, the DNA is TGTGCCAGCAGCCCCCCTCTCGGCGGGGGGACCAACAATGAGCAGTTCTTC. The chain has TRBV7-9 and TRBJ2-1; 8 bases line up with TRBD2. Germline-derived CDR1 and CDR2 are SEHNR and FQNEAQ (reference sequence). The CDR3 extends over 17 amino acids. V lost 5 bases and J lost 5; bases outside the gene matches: 14.

This clone has just a few counts. The rearrangement uses TRBV7-9 and TRBJ1-2, with D perhaps TRBD1 (6 bases). Germline V lookup: CDR1 SEHNR, CDR2 FQNEAQ (reference sequence). The CDR3 sequence is 14 residues long. Trimming took off 5 bases at V and 8 bases at J, with 18 bases between the two ends. The CDR3 spells CASSLGGQQGGYTF. In DNA form, the CDR3 reads TGTGCCAGCAGCCTAGGGGGGCAACAGGGAGGCTACACCTTC.

This rearrangement joins TRBV4-3 to TRBJ2-3; 10 bases are shared with TRBD2. V was pared by 4 bases and J by 0 bases, with 7 bases of the junction left unmatched. CDR3 length equals 17 residues. The germline gives CDR1 LGHNA, CDR2 YSLEER. The CDR3 DNA is TGCGCCAGCAGCCCCGCATTGACTAGCGGGAGCACAGATACGCAGTATTTT. Translation: CASSPALTSGSTDTQYF.

The chain couples TRBV30 to TRBJ1-1; TRBD1 agrees at 8 bases. The CDR3 runs to 15 residues. CDR1 is GTSNPN and CDR2 is SVGIG in the germline V gene (reference sequence). Unmatched junction bases numbered 11, after V lost 2 bases and J lost 6 bases. Here the CDR3 reads CAWSTGQGGGAEAFF. CDR3 bases: TGTGCCTGGAGTACCGGACAGGGAGGGGGGGCTGAAGCTTTCTTT.